This T cell receptor (beta chain) was retrieved from a study of OX40 agonist ivuxolimab in advanced cancers. Study background: Ivuxolimab was delivered to patients intravenously every 2 weeks at doses spanning 0.01 to 10 mg/kg.

The CDR3 is 15 amino acids. Germline V gives CDR1 SGHTA, CDR2 FQGNSA. Trimming cost V 2 bases and J 7 bases, with 14 bases left between them. To note about this clone: Its target is unknown.

General study findings and limits: Patients who responded partially at 0.1-3.0 mg/kg showed clonal expansion ranking among the lowest. Clones of CD4+ and CD8+ blood T cells grew by week 6 at doses of 0.1 to 3.0 mg/kg.

Clones were sequenced by immunoSEQ multiplex PCR, and TCRdb holds only the in-frame ones, with some missing. The sample has roughly 10,000 clones; roughly 73% are singletons. This clonotype was obtained from an adult with an advanced solid tumor such as melanoma, head and neck, liver or kidney cancer. The starting material was CD4+ or CD8+ T cells sorted from blood, obtained in a trial of the OX40 agonist ivuxolimab. The chain carries TRBV7-2 and TRBJ1-4; D perhaps matches TRBD1 (5 bases). DNA for the CDR3: TGTGCCAGCAGCTTATTTGGCGGGGCAAGTGAAAAACTGTTTTTT. Amino acid sequence: CASSLFGGASEKLFF.